Listed below are T cell receptor beta chains from one sample, sequenced in a study of T cells in Graves' hyperthyroidism and ophthalmopathy. TCRdb passed the multiplex PCR reads through MiXCR, listing each CDR3 protein once. Of under 250,000 distinct CDR3 sequences in the sample, 17% were seen once. Sequencing was performed on blood. The receptor source for this set is a woman in her 50s with Graves' hyperthyroidism. CDR3s include the opening cysteine and the closing phenylalanine or tryptophan. The D gene is left open where the match is weak. Only some rows state a clone size, as once, few, many or a class for expanded clones.

TRBV12-5,TRBD2,few,TRBJ2-2,CASGLFGAGVTGELFF,TGTGCTAGTGGTTTGTTCGGGGCGGGAGTCACCGGGGAGCTGTTTTTT
TRBV7-2,NA,many,TRBJ2-5,CASSPAETQYF,TGTGCCAGCAGCCCAGCAGAGACCCAGTACTTC
TRBV7-2,NA,many,TRBJ2-7,CASSPNRAGEQYF,TGTGCCAGCAGCCCAAACAGGGCTGGCGAGCAGTACTTC
TRBV19,NA,NA,TRBJ1-6,CASSIEERPLHF,TGTGCCAGTAGTATAGAGGAGCGACCCCTCCACTTT
TRBV2,NA,many,TRBJ1-4,CASRADDDFPTNEKLFF,TGTGCCAGCAGGGCGGACGATGACTTTCCAACTAATGAAAAACTGTTTTTT
TRBV6-2/TRBV6-3,TRBD2,NA,TRBJ2-7,CASSLPGLAGGEVANEQYF,TGTGCCAGCAGTCTCCCGGGACTAGCGGGAGGTGAAGTTGCGAACGAGCAGTACTTC
TRBV28,NA,many,TRBJ2-7,CASSFYDGDEQYF,TGTGCCAGCAGCTTTTACGACGGCGACGAGCAGTACTTC
TRBV29-1,TRBD1,few,TRBJ1-2,CSVERGRDGYGYTF,TGCAGCGTTGAGAGGGGGCGGGACGGCTATGGCTACACCTTC
TRBV20-1,NA,many,TRBJ1-1,CSARKGTVLNTEAFF,TGCAGTGCTAGAAAGGGGACGGTATTGAACACTGAAGCTTTCTTT
TRBV19,NA,NA,TRBJ1-5,CASSNNRVGQPQHF,TGTGCCAGTAGTAATAACAGGGTGGGTCAGCCCCAGCATTTT
TRBV15,NA,few,TRBJ2-7,CATSRDRGSGEQYF,TGTGCCACCAGCAGAGACAGGGGCTCTGGGGAGCAGTACTTC
TRBV4-1,TRBD2,NA,TRBJ2-1,CASSQGGTSGYNEQFF,TGCGCCAGCAGCCAAGGCGGGACTAGCGGGTACAATGAGCAGTTCTTC
TRBV20-1,NA,many,TRBJ2-1,CSARDGPSPYNEQFF,TGCAGTGCTAGAGATGGTCCCAGCCCTTACAATGAGCAGTTCTTC
TRBV7-2,NA,few,TRBJ2-2,CASSEQVTGELFF,TGTGCCAGCAGCGAACAGGTGACCGGGGAGCTGTTTTTT
TRBV28,TRBD2,many,TRBJ2-1,CASRLAGVGNEQFF,TGTGCCAGCAGACTAGCGGGAGTGGGAAATGAGCAGTTCTTC
TRBV7-9,TRBD2,few,TRBJ2-1,CASSPVIAGAGFGEQFF,TGTGCCAGCAGCCCCGTGATAGCGGGAGCGGGGTTCGGTGAGCAGTTCTTC
TRBV19,TRBD2,few,TRBJ2-7,CHRGTTSGRAPVYEQYF,TGTCATAGAGGGACGACTAGCGGGAGGGCTCCCGTCTACGAGCAGTACTTC
TRBV27,NA,many,TRBJ2-6,CASRTVSSGANVLTF,TGTGCCAGCAGAACCGTTAGCTCTGGGGCCAACGTCCTGACTTTC
TRBV29-1,NA,many,TRBJ1-1,CSVGQMNTEAFF,TGCAGCGTGGGACAAATGAACACTGAAGCTTTCTTT
TRBV7-9,NA,NA,TRBJ2-7,CASSPRDGVSYEQYF,TGTGCCAGCAGCCCACGGGACGGAGTTTCCTACGAGCAGTACTTC
TRBV19,NA,few,TRBJ2-6,CATRTLNSGANVLTF,TGTGCCACCAGGACTCTAAACTCTGGGGCCAACGTCCTGACTTTC
TRBV7-3,TRBD2,few,TRBJ2-7,CASSIAGGEQYF,TGTGCCAGCAGCATAGCGGGAGGCGAGCAGTACTTC
TRBV12-3/TRBV12-4,NA,NA,TRBJ1-5,CASSLGGTWGSNQPQHF,TGTGCCAGCAGTTTAGGTGGAACCTGGGGTAGCAATCAGCCCCAGCATTTT
TRBV18,TRBD1,NA,TRBJ1-4,CASSPDRVAEKLFF,TGTGCCAGCTCACCAGACAGGGTAGCGGAAAAACTGTTTTTT
TRBV30,NA,many,TRBJ1-5,CAWSVGGSNQPQHF,TGTGCCTGGAGTGTCGGGGGAAGCAATCAGCCCCAGCATTTT
TRBV7-3,NA,many,TRBJ1-1,CASSAGGGMNTEAFF,TGTGCCAGCAGCGCTGGGGGGGGGATGAACACTGAAGCTTTCTTT
TRBV7-8,TRBD2,NA,TRBJ2-3,CASSFRARGADTQYF,TGTGCCAGCAGTTTCCGGGCCCGGGGGGCAGATACGCAGTATTTT
TRBV30,TRBD1,many,TRBJ2-7,CAWRGGWYEQYF,TGTGCCTGGAGAGGGGGCTGGTACGAGCAGTACTTC
TRBV18,NA,NA,TRBJ1-4,CASSPPGQNNEKLFF,TGTGCCAGCTCACCTCCCGGACAGAATAATGAAAAACTGTTTTTT